These T cell receptor beta chains were read from a single sample in a study of PD-L1 blockade in urothelial cancer. Profiled with immunoSEQ multiplex PCR; TCRdb holds only in-frame clones, not every one. The sample gives 70,000 to 75,000 clones, approximately 81% of which show up once; 4% to 6% is in the top ten. The material sequenced was PBMCs, taken around atezolizumab (anti-PD-L1) treatment. The receptors were gathered from a man in his 70s with urothelial cancer. The CDR3 runs from the conserved cysteine through the conserved F or W. A D gene is named only where the DNA matches it firmly. Size is stated for part of the rows, as once, few or many counts, or as a class when the clone is expanded.

D gene	V gene	clone size	CDR3 length	J gene	CDR3 DNA	CDR3 protein
-	TRBV9	-	15	TRBJ2-3	TGTGCCAGCAGCGAGAGAGGTGTGGAGTCGGATACGCAGTATTTT	CASSERGVESDTQYF
TRBD2	TRBV2	-	15	TRBJ2-1	TGTGCCAGCAGTCCTAGCGGAATCTCCTACAATGAGCAGTTCTTC	CASSPSGISYNEQFF
TRBD2	TRBV5-1	-	18	TRBJ2-1	TGCGCCAGCAGCTTGGGTCTAGCGGGTTTTAGCTCCTACAATGAGCAGTTCTTC	CASSLGLAGFSSYNEQFF
-	TRBV5-1	-	14	TRBJ1-3	TGCGCCAGCAGCTTTGGGGGGGCTGGAAACACCATATATTTT	CASSFGGAGNTIYF
-	TRBV5-6	-	14	TRBJ2-2	TGTGCCAGCAGCTTGGTATTTGTCAGCGGGGAGCTGTTTTTT	CASSLVFVSGELFF
TRBD2	TRBV6-1	-	14	TRBJ2-1	TGTGCCAGCAGTGAAAGCGGGACGTGGGATGAGCAGTTCTTC	CASSESGTWDEQFF
TRBD1	TRBV29-1	once	19	TRBJ2-6	TGCAGCGTGATTATTTCTCCGGGACAGGATATCTCTGGGGCCAACGTCCTGACTTTC	CSVIISPGQDISGANVLTF
-	TRBV14	-	14	TRBJ1-2	TGTGCCAGCAGCCGGACGCGGACAGTGGCCGGCTACACCTTC	CASSRTRTVAGYTF
-	TRBV20-1	-	10	TRBJ2-3	TGCAGTATAGCTACAGATACGCAGTATTTT	CSIATDTQYF
TRBD1	TRBV7-9	-	14	TRBJ2-4	TGTGCCAGCAGCTCCGGGACAGGGGTGAACATTCAGTACTTC	CASSSGTGVNIQYF
TRBD2	TRBV27	-	19	TRBJ2-1	TGTGCCAGCAGTTTTTTAACCAGCGGGAGGCCCCGGGGGAGAAATGAGCAGTTCTTC	CASSFLTSGRPRGRNEQFF
TRBD2	TRBV5-4	-	15	TRBJ2-2	TGTGCCAGTGGGTGGGGGGGAGCGAACACCGGGGAGCTGTTTTTT	CASGWGGANTGELFF
TRBD1	TRBV28	-	15	TRBJ2-3	TGTGCCAGCAGTACGACAGGGGACTCCACAGATACGCAGTATTTT	CASSTTGDSTDTQYF
TRBD1	TRBV5-6	-	12	TRBJ1-2	TGTGCCAGCATGCAGGGGGCGGAAGGCTACACCTTC	CASMQGAEGYTF
TRBD1	TRBV29-1	-	16	TRBJ1-3	TGCAGCGTTGGACCGACAGGGGGTTCGGATGGAAACACCATATATTTT	CSVGPTGGSDGNTIYF
-	TRBV28	-	14	TRBJ2-3	TGTGCCAGCAAGGGGGCGGGGCTCACAGATACGCAGTATTTT	CASKGAGLTDTQYF
-	TRBV5-1	-	14	TRBJ2-7	TGCGCCAGCAAACCGGGAGTGTTCTCCTACGAGCAGTACTTC	CASKPGVFSYEQYF
TRBD1	TRBV6-1	once	15	TRBJ1-4	TGTGCCAGCAGTGAAGATGGGACAGGGAATGAAAAACTGTTTTTT	CASSEDGTGNEKLFF
TRBD2	TRBV6-1	once	15	TRBJ2-7	TGTGCCAGCAGTCTAGCGGGAGGCCCTTTGTGGGAGCAGTACTTC	CASSLAGGPLWEQYF
TRBD1	TRBV5-1	-	14	TRBJ1-1	TGCGCCAGCAGGGGGGACAGGGTAGTAGGTGAAGCTTTCTTT	CASRGDRVVGEAFF
-	TRBV6-1	-	15	TRBJ1-2	TGTGCCAGCAGTTTACTTGGGGGGACTAACTATGGCTACACCTTC	CASSLLGGTNYGYTF
-	TRBV15	-	16	TRBJ1-4	TGTGCCACCAGCAGAGATGGAAGGGGGTCTAATGAAAAACTGTTTTTT	CATSRDGRGSNEKLFF
TRBD1	TRBV6-6	-	16	TRBJ1-3	TGTGCCAGCAGCCCGGGACAGGGTAATTTTGGGGGCACCATATATTTT	CASSPGQGNFGGTIYF
-	TRBV19	-	15	TRBJ2-2	TGTGCCAGTAGTATTCGCACAACGAACACCGGGGAGCTGTTTTTT	CASSIRTTNTGELFF
-	TRBV5-1	-	15	TRBJ1-1	TGCGCCAGCAGCCCGGAGACAACTTGGGGGGCTGAAGCTTTCTTT	CASSPETTWGAEAFF
-	TRBV7-9	-	15	TRBJ1-3	TGTGCCAGCAGCTTGGAGGGATTGTCTGGAAACACCATATATTTT	CASSLEGLSGNTIYF
-	TRBV25-1	-	18	TRBJ2-7	TGTGTCCTGCACGGGCAGGGGAGTACTAGCGCGAAATCCTACGAGCAGTACTTC	CVLHGQGSTSAKSYEQYF